The rows below give T cell receptor beta chains drawn from one sample of a study of cytomegalovirus exposure and HLA in healthy donors. Using immunoSEQ multiplex PCR, the repertoire was profiled, and TCRdb retains in-frame clones only, with some absent. This table holds under 110,000 clones, 60% to 80% found once. Source material: PBMCs. The receptors were gathered from a boy younger than 18 in good health and CMV-seronegative. The CDR3 runs from the conserved cysteine through the conserved F or W. The D gene is left open where the match is weak. Clone size appears in some rows only: once, few, many, or a class for an expanded clone.

cdr3_nt | cdr3_aa | j_call | v_call | clone_size | d_call
TGTGCCAGCAGCTTAGTCGGTAGACAGGCCCTTAGCTCCTACGAGCAGTACTTC | CASSLVGRQALSSYEQYF | TRBJ2-7 | TRBV7-2 | . | .
TGTGCCAGCAGTAAAAGGCAGATCGGCGGTGGCGAGCAGTACTTC | CASSKRQIGGGEQYF | TRBJ2-7 | TRBV27 | . | .
TGTGCCAGTAGTACATCGGGACAGGGCGGTCAGCCCCAGCATTTT | CASSTSGQGGQPQHF | TRBJ1-5 | TRBV19 | . | TRBD1
TGTGCCTGCCAGGGGTCAACTAATGAAAAACTGTTTTTT | CACQGSTNEKLFF | TRBJ1-4 | TRBV30 | . | .
TGTGCCAGCAGTGAAAGGGGACAGGGTTACAATCAGCCCCAGCATTTT | CASSERGQGYNQPQHF | TRBJ1-5 | TRBV2 | few | TRBD1
TGTGCCAGCAAGCGGGGGCCCATTACAGATACGCAGTATTTT | CASKRGPITDTQYF | TRBJ2-3 | TRBV2 | few | TRBD2
TGCGCCAGCAGCTGGGGGACAGCTTCGAGCGAGCAGTACTTC | CASSWGTASSEQYF | TRBJ2-7 | TRBV5-1 | . | TRBD1
TGTGCCAGCAGCTTAGCCGCGAGCTATAATTCACCCCTCCACTTT | CASSLAASYNSPLHF | TRBJ1-6 | TRBV7-2 | . | .
TGTGCCAGCAGCCGTGACAGGGAAGAGACCCAGTACTTC | CASSRDREETQYF | TRBJ2-5 | TRBV28 | . | TRBD1
TGTGCCAGCAGCTTAGTTGTTTCGGGGGCAGGGGGAACCTACGAGCAGTACTTC | CASSLVVSGAGGTYEQYF | TRBJ2-7 | TRBV13 | . | .
TGTGCCAGCAGCTTGGACAGGGCTAACTATGGCTACACCTTC | CASSLDRANYGYTF | TRBJ1-2 | TRBV5-6 | . | .
TGTGCCAGCCTGGCCTCCGCCACCAATCAGCCCCAGCATTTT | CASLASATNQPQHF | TRBJ1-5 | TRBV5-8 | . | .
TGTGCCAGCAGCTTTCCGGCGGGGGATGCCTACGAGCAGTACTTC | CASSFPAGDAYEQYF | TRBJ2-7 | TRBV7-9 | . | TRBD2
TGTGCCAGCAGCTTAGGAGTACCCAGGGAGGCAGGCTACACCTTC | CASSLGVPREAGYTF | TRBJ1-2 | TRBV7-8 | . | .
TGTGCCAGCGAGGTAGCGGGGGAGAGAATCTACGAGCAGTACTTC | CASEVAGERIYEQYF | TRBJ2-7 | TRBV28 | . | TRBD2
TGTGCCAGCAGTGAATGGGACAACCAAGAGACCCAGTACTTC | CASSEWDNQETQYF | TRBJ2-5 | TRBV6-1 | . | .
TGCAGCGTTGCCGTAGACAACGGCAATCAGCCCCAGCATTTT | CSVAVDNGNQPQHF | TRBJ1-5 | TRBV29-1 | once | .
TGTGCCAGCAGCCGGGACAACCTCCCGGGATCACCCCTCCACTTT | CASSRDNLPGSPLHF | TRBJ1-6 | TRBV28 | . | .
TGTGCCTGGAGCTCTCTGAGACAGGGAAATTCACCCCTCCACTTT | CAWSSLRQGNSPLHF | TRBJ1-6 | TRBV30 | . | TRBD1
TGTGCCAGCAGCCCGAACCGGGACAGTCGAGTCTATGGCTACACCTTC | CASSPNRDSRVYGYTF | TRBJ1-2 | TRBV7-9 | once | TRBD1
TGTGCCAGCAGACAATACACTGAAGCTTTCTTT | CASRQYTEAFF | TRBJ1-1 | TRBV28 | few | .
TGTGCCTTTGGGGAGCGAGAGACCCAGTACTTC | CAFGERETQYF | TRBJ2-5 | TRBV30 | . | .
TGTGCCAGCAGTTCCTCCGGGAACTCCTACGAGCAGTACTTC | CASSSSGNSYEQYF | TRBJ2-7 | TRBV6-1 | . | .
TGTGCCAGCAGTCGACAGGGGCGGACCGGGGAGCTGTTTTTT | CASSRQGRTGELFF | TRBJ2-2 | TRBV6-5 | few | TRBD1